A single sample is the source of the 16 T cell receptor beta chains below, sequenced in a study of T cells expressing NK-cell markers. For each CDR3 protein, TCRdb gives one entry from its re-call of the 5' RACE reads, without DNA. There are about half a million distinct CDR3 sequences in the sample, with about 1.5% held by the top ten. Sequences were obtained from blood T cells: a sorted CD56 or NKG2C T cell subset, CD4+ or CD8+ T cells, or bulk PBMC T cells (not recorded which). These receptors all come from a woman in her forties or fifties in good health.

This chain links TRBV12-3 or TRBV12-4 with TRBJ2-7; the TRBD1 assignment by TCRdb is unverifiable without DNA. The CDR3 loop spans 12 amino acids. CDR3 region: CASSGQFYEQYF.

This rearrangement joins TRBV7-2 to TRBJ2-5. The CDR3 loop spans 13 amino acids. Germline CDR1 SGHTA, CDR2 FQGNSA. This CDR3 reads CASSSQIQETQYF.

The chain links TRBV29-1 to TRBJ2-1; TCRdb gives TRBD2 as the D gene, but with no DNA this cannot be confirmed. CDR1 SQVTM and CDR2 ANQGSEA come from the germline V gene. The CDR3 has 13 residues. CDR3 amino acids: CSVREVQLNEQFF.

CDR3 protein: CASSLAAASGRGNNEQFF. This sequence joins TRBV11-2 and TRBJ2-1; checking the TCRdb D call of TRBD2 is not possible without DNA. Germline V CDR1 and CDR2: SGHAT, FQNNGV. There are 18 residues in the CDR3.

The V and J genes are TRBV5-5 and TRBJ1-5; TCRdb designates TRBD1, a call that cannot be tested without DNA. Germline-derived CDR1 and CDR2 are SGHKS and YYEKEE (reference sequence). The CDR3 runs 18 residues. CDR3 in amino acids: CASSLGDRPPPSNQPQHF.

Here the CDR3 reads CASSLSDRTYEQYF. The V gene is TRBV5-1, the J gene TRBJ2-7; TCRdb outputs TRBD1, but without DNA this stays unchecked. CDR1 is SGHRS and CDR2 is YFSETQ in the germline V gene. The CDR3 has 14 amino acids.

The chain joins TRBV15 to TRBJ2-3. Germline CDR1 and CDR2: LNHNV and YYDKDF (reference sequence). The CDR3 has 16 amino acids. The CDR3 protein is CATSRDRIPSTDTQYF. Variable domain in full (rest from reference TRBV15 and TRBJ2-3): DAMVIQNPRYQVTQFGKPVTLSCSQTLNHNVMYWYQQKSSQAPKLLFHYYDKDFNNEADTPDNFQSRRPNTSFCFLDIRSPGLGDTAMYLCATSRDRIPSTDTQYFGPGTRLTVL.

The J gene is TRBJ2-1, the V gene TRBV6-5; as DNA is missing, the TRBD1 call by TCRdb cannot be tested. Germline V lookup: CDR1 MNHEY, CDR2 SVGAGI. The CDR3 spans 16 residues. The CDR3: CASSPPGAESYNEQFF.

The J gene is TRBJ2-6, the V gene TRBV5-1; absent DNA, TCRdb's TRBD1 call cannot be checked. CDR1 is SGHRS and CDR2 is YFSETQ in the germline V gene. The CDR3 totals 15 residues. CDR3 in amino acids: CASSTGRTDGNVLTF.

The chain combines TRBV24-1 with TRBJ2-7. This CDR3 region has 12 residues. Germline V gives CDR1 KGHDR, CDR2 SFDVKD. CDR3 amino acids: CATSGTTYEQYF.

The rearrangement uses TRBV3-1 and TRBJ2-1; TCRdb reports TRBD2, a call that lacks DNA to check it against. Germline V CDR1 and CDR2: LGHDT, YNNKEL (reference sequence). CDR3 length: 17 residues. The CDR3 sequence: CASSHWSGRASNNEQFF.

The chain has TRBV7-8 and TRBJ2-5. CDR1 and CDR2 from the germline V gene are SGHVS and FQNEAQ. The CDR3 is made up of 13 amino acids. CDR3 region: CASTLMDQETQYF. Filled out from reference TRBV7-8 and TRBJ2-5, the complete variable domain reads GAGVSQSPRYKVAKRGQDVALRCDPISGHVSLFWYQQALGQGPEFLTYFQNEAQLDKSGLPSDRFFAERPEGSVSTLKIQRTQQEDSAVYLCASTLMDQETQYFGPGTRLLVL.

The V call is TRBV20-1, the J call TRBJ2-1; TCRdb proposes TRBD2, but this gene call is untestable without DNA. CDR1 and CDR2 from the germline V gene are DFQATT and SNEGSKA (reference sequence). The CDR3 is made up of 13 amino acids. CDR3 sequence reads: CSASWQGLDEQFF.

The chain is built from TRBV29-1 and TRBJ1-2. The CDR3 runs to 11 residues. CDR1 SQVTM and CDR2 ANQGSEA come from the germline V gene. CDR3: CSIRDLYGYTF.

The CDR3 loop reads CSVEVLGNEQYF. The V and J genes are TRBV29-1 and TRBJ2-7. Germline V gene sequence: CDR1 SQVTM, CDR2 ANQGSEA. The CDR3 sequence is 12 residues long.

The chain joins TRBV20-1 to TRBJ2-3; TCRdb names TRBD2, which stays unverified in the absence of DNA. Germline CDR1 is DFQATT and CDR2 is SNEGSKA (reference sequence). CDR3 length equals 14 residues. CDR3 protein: CSAGGLFEGDTQYF.